The 4 T cell receptor beta chains below all came from one sample that was sequenced in a study of blood T cells in healthy people across ages. For the second PCR, which ran for roughly 6 to 12 cycles, a sample-barcoded 5' primer and a J-beta primer mix were used. One entry per CDR3 protein results from TCRdb running MiXCR on the 5' RACE reads. The profile shows more than 550,000 distinct CDR3 sequences, 22% of them singletons. Sequenced: blood. These receptors came from a man between 70 and 80 years old in good health.

The gene calls are TRBV7-2 and TRBJ2-4; D is ambiguous. The CDR3 extends over 15 amino acids. V gave up 5 bases and J gave up 3 bases, with 14 bases separating them. The germline V gene has CDR1 SGHTA and CDR2 FQGNSA. CDR3 sequence reads: CASSPLDSGKNIQYF. The CDR3 bases are TGTGCCAGCAGCCCCCTCGACTCCGGCAAAAACATTCAGTACTTC.

There are a few counts of this clonotype. The V call is TRBV10-3, the J call TRBJ2-3; weak D call: TRBD1 (5 bases). Germline loops: CDR1 ENHRY, CDR2 SYGVKD. CDR3 length: 13 residues. The V and J ends lost 6 bases and 3 bases respectively, with 10 bases between them. CDR3 region: CAIRGLETDTQYF. CDR3 DNA sequence: TGTGCCATCAGGGGGCTAGAGACAGATACGCAGTATTTT.

V and J are TRBV5-1 and TRBJ2-3; D is ambiguous. CDR1 and CDR2 from the germline V gene are SGHRS and YFSETQ. This CDR3 has 15 residues. With 1 base removed from V and 2 bases from J, the gap between germline ends came to 11 bases. The CDR3 here is CASSLFLSDTDTQYF. The CDR3 DNA sequence: TGCGCCAGCAGCTTGTTCTTGTCTGACACAGATACGCAGTATTTT. The full variable domain, in which reference TRBV5-1 and TRBJ2-3 provide the parts outside the CDR3, is KAGVTQTPRYLIKTRGQQVTLSCSPISGHRSVSWYQQTPGQGLQFLFEYFSETQRNKGNFPGRFSGRQFSNSRSEMNVSTLELGDSALYLCASSLFLSDTDTQYFGPGTRLTVL.

The rearrangement joins TRBV6-5 to TRBJ1-4; the match to TRBD1 covers 7 bases. CDR3 size: 14 residues. Germline trimming cut 4 bases from V and 7 bases from J; bases unmatched to any gene: 6. Germline CDR1 is MNHEY and CDR2 is SVGAGI. The CDR3: CASSSRRDSEKLFF. In nucleotides, the CDR3 is TGTGCCAGCAGTTCCCGACGGGACAGTGAAAAACTGTTTTTT.